This TCR beta chain emerged from a study of blood T cells in healthy people across ages. PCR was performed a second time for about 7 to 12 cycles using a sample-barcoded 5' primer and a J-beta primer mix. TCRdb redid the calling of the 5' RACE reads with MiXCR, one entry per CDR3 protein. Altogether roughly 860,000 distinct CDR3 sequences are present, 60% to 80% being singletons, with the ten largest covering around 30%. This CDR3 spans 15 amino acids. V was pared by 2 bases and J by 8 bases, with 16 bases between. Sequencing used blood. This clonotype originated in a man aged 30 to 45 in good health. J is TRBJ2-1 and V is TRBV12-3 or TRBV12-4; D gene unclear. CDR3 in amino acids: CASSLSTAPSDEQFF. CDR3 DNA: TGTGCCAGCAGTTTAAGTACAGCCCCGAGCGATGAGCAGTTCTTC.